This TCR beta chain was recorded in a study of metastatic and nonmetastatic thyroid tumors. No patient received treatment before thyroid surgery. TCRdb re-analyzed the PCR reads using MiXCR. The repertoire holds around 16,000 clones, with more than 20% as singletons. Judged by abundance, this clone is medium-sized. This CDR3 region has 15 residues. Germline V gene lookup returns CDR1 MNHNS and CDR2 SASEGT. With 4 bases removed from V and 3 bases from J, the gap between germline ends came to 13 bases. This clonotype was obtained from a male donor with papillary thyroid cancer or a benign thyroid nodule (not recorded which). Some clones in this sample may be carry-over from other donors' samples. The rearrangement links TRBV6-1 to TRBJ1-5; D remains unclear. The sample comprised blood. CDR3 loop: CASSVVSAPNQPQHF. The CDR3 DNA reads TGTGCCAGCAGTGTGGTGTCGGCACCCAATCAGCCCCAGCATTTT.